These 32 T cell receptor beta chains were sequenced from one sample in a study of T cells in localized non-small cell lung cancer. Using immunoSEQ multiplex PCR, the repertoire was profiled, and TCRdb retains in-frame clones only, with some absent. Of roughly 3,000 clones listed, 27% are singletons. This material consisted of normal lung tissue next to the tumor, taken before any cancer treatment. These receptors all stem from an older female donor with stage I squamous cell lung carcinoma.

The chain has TRBV11-3 and TRBJ2-3; TRBD1 agrees at 11 bases. This CDR3 spans 15 amino acids. Looked up from germline, CDR1 is SGHNT and CDR2 is YENEEA. Unmatched junction bases numbered 7, after V lost 5 bases and J lost 6 bases. The CDR3 protein is CASSPRTGGADTQYF. For the CDR3, the DNA is TGTGCCAGCAGCCCAAGGACAGGGGGCGCGGATACGCAGTATTTT.

In its sample, this clone was seen a few times. The chain uses TRBV11-3 and TRBJ2-1, with 9 bases identical to TRBD2. The CDR3 is 15 residues long. V dropped 1 base and J dropped 4; count of bases not matched to a gene: 2. Germline assignment: CDR1 SGHNT and CDR2 YENEEA. The CDR3 coding sequence is TGTGCCAGCAGCTTAGGAACTAGCGGGTACAATGAGCAGTTCTTC. Its translation is CASSLGTSGYNEQFF.

The rearrangement links TRBV28 to TRBJ2-5; D perhaps matches TRBD2 (6 bases). The CDR3 loop spans 16 amino acids. CDR1 is MDHEN, CDR2 SYDVKM, per germline. Trimming removed 5 bases at V and 1 base at J, with 17 bases between. The CDR3: CASSRPTMGGQETQYF. The CDR3 bases are TGTGCCAGCAGTCGCCCGACGATGGGAGGCCAAGAGACCCAGTACTTC.

By sample share, this clone is medium-sized (0.01 to 0.1%). The gene calls are TRBV4-1 and TRBJ2-5; possibly TRBD1 for D (6 bases). The CDR3 contains 15 residues. V lost 0 bases and J lost 4, with 12 bases in between. Per germline, CDR1 MGHRA and CDR2 YSYEKL. CDR3 sequence reads: CASSQDPGQPETQYF. CDR3 in DNA: TGCGCCAGCAGCCAAGATCCTGGACAGCCAGAGACCCAGTACTTC.

This clone is termed medium-sized (0.01 to 0.1%). The chain joins TRBV1 to TRBJ2-1; the table's D call of TRBD2 was not tested on the DNA. TRBV1 counts as a pseudogene. The CDR3 has 14 residues. CDR3 sequence: CASSQGRGSNEQFF. CDR3 nucleotides: TGCGCCAGCAGCCAAGGACGAGGATCCAATGAGCAGTTCTTC.

This chain links TRBV19 with TRBJ2-1; 10 nucleotides agree with TRBD1. The germline CDR1 and CDR2 sequences are LNHDA and SQIVND (reference sequence). The V and J ends lost 1 base and 8 bases, in that order; junction bases with no gene match: 2. The CDR3 runs 14 residues. The DNA for the CDR3 is TGTGCCAGTAGTATAGGACAGGGGGCGGATGAGCAGTTCTTC. It codes for CASSIGQGADEQFF.

The rearrangement uses TRBV28 and TRBJ1-1; tentative D call: TRBD1 (5 bases). This CDR3 has 12 amino acids. V lost 2 bases and J lost 7, with 8 bases in between. CDR1 and CDR2 (germline): MDHEN, SYDVKM. CDR3 in amino acids: CASSLEQGEAFF. CDR3 bases: TGTGCCAGCAGTTTAGAGCAGGGTGAAGCTTTCTTT.

This clone is labeled medium-sized. The chain is built from TRBV11-3 and TRBJ2-1; 7 nucleotides agree with TRBD2. Trimming at V came to 2 bases and at J to 4 bases, leaving 8 bases not matched to a gene. The germline gives CDR1 SGHNT, CDR2 YENEEA. The CDR3 spans 16 residues. The CDR3 DNA reads as TGTGCCAGCAGCTTAATTGGGGAGGGCATATACAATGAGCAGTTCTTC. Amino acid sequence: CASSLIGEGIYNEQFF.

This clone is categorized as medium-sized (0.01 to 0.1%). The J gene is TRBJ2-3, the V gene TRBV11-3; TRBD2 aligns across 10 bases. J lost 2 bases, V lost 5 bases, and 19 bases had no gene match. The CDR3 contains 20 residues. CDR1 and CDR2 (germline): SGHNT, YENEEA. CDR3 sequence (DNA): TGTGCCAGCAGCCCTCCTGAGGACAGGAACCTAGCGGGAGTCACAGATACGCAGTATTTT. Translated, it gives CASSPPEDRNLAGVTDTQYF.

In this sample, this clone turned up a few times. The chain recombines TRBV30 with TRBJ1-1; D gene unclear. Germline V CDR1 and CDR2: GTSNPN, SVGIG (reference sequence). V was pared by 7 bases and J by 1 base, with 22 bases between. The CDR3 covers 16 residues. This chain's CDR3 is CASENPGLPGNTEAFF. DNA of the CDR3: TGTGCCTCAGAAAATCCGGGCCTCCCGGGGAACACTGAAGCTTTCTTT.

The chain has TRBV18 and TRBJ1-1; no clear D. Trimming took off 1 base at V and 4 bases at J, with 16 bases between the two ends. The CDR3 loop spans 16 amino acids. Germline V lookup: CDR1 KGHSH, CDR2 LQKENI. The CDR3 sequence is CASSPRRLGDGTEAFF. As DNA, the CDR3 is TGTGCCAGCTCACCACGACGCCTCGGAGACGGCACTGAAGCTTTCTTT.

The chain employs TRBV11-3 and TRBJ1-1, with a tentative D call TRBD1 (6 bases). The CDR3 has 16 amino acids. V lost 4 bases and J lost 1, with 16 bases in between. Germline loops: CDR1 SGHNT, CDR2 YENEEA. The CDR3: CASSSLQGSRNTEAFF. The CDR3 bases are TGTGCCAGCAGCTCACTACAGGGAAGTCGGAACACTGAAGCTTTCTTT. Variable domain in full (rest from reference TRBV11-3 and TRBJ1-1): EAGVVQSPRYKIIEKKQPVAFWCNPISGHNTLYWYLQNLGQGPELLIRYENEEAVDDSQLPKDRFSAERLKGVDSTLKIQPAELGDSAVYLCASSSLQGSRNTEAFFGQGTRLTVV.

This sequence joins TRBV23-1 and TRBJ2-5; the D gene is possibly TRBD1 (5 bases). TRBV23-1 belongs to the ORF category, with a function that is uncertain. Trimming took 6 bases from V and 2 from J, leaving 10 bases between them. This CDR3 has 13 residues. The CDR3 DNA is TGCGCCAGCAGCTTAGGGGAACAAGAGACCCAGTACTTC. Protein sequence: CASSLGEQETQYF.

The rearrangement links TRBV19 to TRBJ2-7; the match to TRBD2 covers 9 bases. The CDR3 is 17 residues long. From germline, CDR1 is LNHDA and CDR2 SQIVND (reference sequence). V lost 3 bases and J lost 2; bases outside the gene matches: 11. Here the CDR3 reads CASSIPTGVAGAYEQYF. The CDR3 coding sequence is TGTGCCAGTAGTATCCCCACCGGTGTAGCGGGAGCCTACGAGCAGTACTTC.

This clone is labeled medium-sized. This rearrangement joins TRBV6-7 to TRBJ1-1; D unclear. TRBV6-7 is recorded as an ORF, its role being uncertain. The V end lost 2 bases, the J end lost 7 bases, and 14 bases lay between the germline ends. The CDR3 spans 14 residues. CDR3 bases: TGTGCCAGCAGTTACACCCCGGGAAGAGATGAAGCTTTCTTT. Protein sequence: CASSYTPGRDEAFF.

The genes are TRBV19 and TRBJ1-3; maybe TRBD1 (5 bases). Looked up from germline, CDR1 is LNHDA and CDR2 is SQIVND (reference sequence). Deletions cut 3 bases from V and 0 bases from J, with 12 bases between. CDR3 length: 16 amino acids. CDR3 residues: CASSMGHLVSGNTIYF. The CDR3, as DNA: TGTGCCAGTAGTATGGGGCATCTCGTCTCTGGAAACACCATATATTTT.

The CDR3 DNA sequence: TGTGCCAGCAGTGAAGCGCATAGGTCCGGCTACACCTTC. Protein sequence: CASSEAHRSGYTF. The V and J genes are TRBV9 and TRBJ1-2, with D unresolved. The CDR3 has 13 residues. Germline CDR1 and CDR2: SGDLS and YYNGEE. Trimming shortened V by 5 bases and J by 8 bases, and 16 bases separated the two germline ends.

In nucleotides, the CDR3 is TGTGCCAGTATAAGCGGGAAGGGGAGGGGGACTGAAGCTTTCTTT. This translates into CASISGKGRGTEAFF. The rearrangement links TRBV19 to TRBJ1-1, with D possibly being TRBD1 (6 bases). V was trimmed by 7 bases and J by 5 bases, leaving 20 bases between them. CDR3 length: 15 amino acids. CDR1 and CDR2 from the germline V gene are LNHDA and SQIVND (reference sequence).

This chain links TRBV28 with TRBJ1-4; 11 positions match TRBD1. Looked up from germline, CDR1 is MDHEN and CDR2 is SYDVKM. The CDR3 sequence is 16 residues long. Trimming took 1 base from V and 8 from J; bases not matched to a gene: 6. CDR3 in amino acids: CASSLLFGTGGEKLFF. The CDR3 coding sequence is TGTGCCAGCAGTTTATTATTCGGGACAGGGGGAGAAAAACTGTTTTTT.

This clone appeared a few times. V gene TRBV7-6 combines with J gene TRBJ2-7; the D gene could be TRBD1 or TRBD2 (5 bases each). Germline loops: CDR1 SGHVS, CDR2 FNYEAQ. V was pared by 5 bases and J by 0 bases, with 14 bases between. The length of the CDR3 is 15 residues. This CDR3 is CASSLSGTGSYEQYF. CDR3 in DNA: TGTGCCAGCAGCCTCTCCGGGACGGGCTCCTACGAGCAGTACTTC.

The rearrangement joins TRBV19 to TRBJ2-3; D may be TRBD1 or TRBD2 (5 bases each). The V end was cut by 7 bases, the J end by 1 base, with 12 bases between. The CDR3 loop spans 14 amino acids. CDR1 is LNHDA, CDR2 SQIVND, per germline (reference sequence). CDR3 region: CASTTGQGTDTQYF. DNA of the CDR3: TGTGCCAGTACTACGGGGCAAGGCACAGATACGCAGTATTTT.

There are a few counts of this clone. This chain uses TRBV11-3 with TRBJ2-3; 12 bases fit TRBD2. The V segment lost 6 bases and the J segment 3 bases; nucleotides outside the gene matches: 7. CDR3 length equals 16 residues. Germline CDR1 reads SGHNT; CDR2 reads YENEEA. The CDR3 DNA is TGTGCCAGCAGTCCCGGACTAGCGGGACAGACAGATACGCAGTATTTT. This sequence encodes CASSPGLAGQTDTQYF.

This clone has more than one count but fewer than ten. The chain uses TRBV28 and TRBJ2-7; TRBD2 matches 7 bases. V lost 6 bases to trimming and J lost 0 bases; unmatched junction nucleotides: 5. In germline, CDR1 is MDHEN, CDR2 SYDVKM. This CDR3 has 14 amino acids. CDR3: CASRGAGSSYEQYF. DNA for the CDR3: TGTGCCAGCAGGGGAGCGGGAAGCTCCTACGAGCAGTACTTC.

V usage is TRBV16 and J usage is TRBJ2-7, with D possibly TRBD1 on 5 matching bases. The V gene's germline CDR1 is KGHSY and CDR2 FQNENV. The V and J ends lost 3 bases and 0 bases respectively, with 15 bases between them. The CDR3 runs 16 residues. Written as DNA, the CDR3 is TGTGCCAGCAGCCACAAAACAGGTGTAACCTCCTACGAGCAGTACTTC. Protein product: CASSHKTGVTSYEQYF.

This clone appeared a few times. The chain uses TRBV9 and TRBJ2-1; 7 nucleotides agree with TRBD2. V shed 3 bases, J shed 5 bases, and the junction held 2 bases outside the gene matches. This CDR3 spans 13 amino acids. CDR1 and CDR2 from the germline V gene are SGDLS and YYNGEE. CDR3 residues: CASSASGNNEQFF. The CDR3 coding sequence is TGTGCCAGCAGCGCCAGCGGGAACAATGAGCAGTTCTTC.

This clone was counted only a few times. The gene calls are TRBV28 and TRBJ1-4, with 7 bases lining up with TRBD1. V shed 2 bases, J shed 3 bases, and the junction held 9 bases outside the gene matches. The CDR3 runs 17 residues. Germline V lookup: CDR1 MDHEN, CDR2 SYDVKM. In DNA form, the CDR3 reads TGTGCCAGCAGTTTACTCCGACAGGGTCGGGCTAATGAAAAACTGTTTTTT. This codes for CASSLLRQGRANEKLFF. Variable domain in full (rest from reference TRBV28 and TRBJ1-4): DVKVTQSSRYLVKRTGEKVFLECVQDMDHENMFWYRQDPGLGLRLIYFSYDVKMKEKGDIPEGYSVSREKKERFSLILESASTNQTSMYLCASSLLRQGRANEKLFFGSGTQLSVL.

This clone was observed a handful of times. The V and J genes are TRBV11-3 and TRBJ2-3; 10 bases fit TRBD1. The V and J ends lost 5 bases and 4 bases, in that order; junction bases with no gene match: 9. The germline CDR1 and CDR2 sequences are SGHNT and YENEEA. This CDR3 comprises 16 residues. CDR3 region: CASSPQGQGRADTQYF. The CDR3 DNA reads as TGTGCCAGCAGCCCACAGGGACAGGGGAGGGCAGATACGCAGTATTTT.

This clone was detected a few times. The chain employs TRBV19 and TRBJ1-1; D might be TRBD1 (5 bases). This CDR3 comprises 13 residues. V lost 2 bases and J lost 4, with 8 bases in between. The germline gives CDR1 LNHDA, CDR2 SQIVND (reference sequence). The CDR3: CASSIQGSTEAFF. The CDR3, as DNA: TGTGCCAGTAGTATACAGGGAAGCACTGAAGCTTTCTTT.

The J gene is TRBJ1-2, the V gene TRBV29-1; the match to TRBD1 covers 8 bases. The V gene end was trimmed by 7 bases and the J gene end by 4 bases; junction bases not matched to a gene: 5. Per germline, CDR1 SQVTM and CDR2 ANQGSEA. CDR3 length equals 12 residues. This CDR3 is CSARTGTYGYTF. CDR3 coding DNA: TGCAGCGCTCGGACAGGGACCTATGGCTACACCTTC.

J is TRBJ2-4 and V is TRBV6-7; 7 nucleotides agree with TRBD2. TRBV6-7 is known as an ORF, though its function is uncertain. The CDR3 runs to 15 residues. With V trimmed by 7 bases and J by 7 bases, 13 bases remained unmatched. DNA for the CDR3: TGTGCCAGCACCTCTAGCGGCCTCGAGGGGAACATTCAGTACTTC. Its translation is CASTSSGLEGNIQYF.

There are a few counts of this clone. This rearrangement joins TRBV11-3 to TRBJ2-1; unclear D gene. Germline lookup yields CDR1 SGHNT and CDR2 YENEEA. This CDR3 comprises 16 residues. Trimming removed 3 bases from V and 0 bases from J, with 12 bases in between. This chain's CDR3 is CASSFTSPSSYNEQFF. The CDR3 DNA reads as TGTGCCAGCAGCTTTACATCGCCGAGCTCCTACAATGAGCAGTTCTTC.

The CDR3 spells CASSGDRTQETQYF. CDR3 sequence (DNA): TGTGCCAGCAGTGGGGACAGGACACAAGAGACCCAGTACTTC. The chain uses TRBV9 and TRBJ2-5; 8 nucleotides agree with TRBD1. Germline CDR1 SGDLS, CDR2 YYNGEE. V shed 5 bases, J shed 2 bases, and the junction held 5 bases outside the gene matches. The CDR3 runs 14 residues.